The T cell receptor (beta chain) described here comes from a study of T cell repertoires in cytomegalovirus infection. At the level of the study: Peptides in the study included HLA-C-restricted and HLA-B-restricted CMV epitopes. Notes on the study in general: The study identified carriers of CMV plus the relevant HLA from cumulative public TCR beta family frequency.

One entry per CDR3 protein, called by TCRdb with MiXCR from the reads. Of around 430,000 distinct CDR3 sequences in the sample, roughly 46% were seen once. This clonotype has just a few counts. Its antigen remains unidentified. V gave up 1 base and J gave up 7 bases; unmatched junction bases: 6. CDR3 length equals 14 residues. The germline V gene encodes CDR1 SGHVS and CDR2 FQNEAQ. This TCR came from a human donor in good health (CMV status not recorded). Some clones in this sample may be carry-over from other donors' samples. This material consisted of cultured PBMCs, taken from culture after CMV antigen stimulation. This chain uses TRBV7-8 with TRBJ1-2; 7 bases map to TRBD1. The CDR3 protein is CASSLGGQSGGYTF. DNA for the CDR3: TGTGCCAGCAGCTTAGGGGGACAGAGTGGTGGCTACACCTTC. The variable domain in full, with the rest retrieved from reference TRBV7-8 and TRBJ1-2, is GAGVSQSPRYKVAKRGQDVALRCDPISGHVSLFWYQQALGQGPEFLTYFQNEAQLDKSGLPSDRFFAERPEGSVSTLKIQRTQQEDSAVYLCASSLGGQSGGYTFGSGTRLTVV.